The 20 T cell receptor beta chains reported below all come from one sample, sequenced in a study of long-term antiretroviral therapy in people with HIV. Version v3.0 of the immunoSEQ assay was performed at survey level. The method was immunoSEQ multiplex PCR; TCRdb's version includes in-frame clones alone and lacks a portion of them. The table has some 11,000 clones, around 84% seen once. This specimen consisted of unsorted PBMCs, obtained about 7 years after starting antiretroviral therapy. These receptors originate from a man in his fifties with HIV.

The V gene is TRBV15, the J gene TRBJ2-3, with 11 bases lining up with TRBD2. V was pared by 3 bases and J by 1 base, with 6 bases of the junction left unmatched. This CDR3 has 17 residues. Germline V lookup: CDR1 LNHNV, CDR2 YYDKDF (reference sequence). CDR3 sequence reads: CATSRILAGDGTDTQYF. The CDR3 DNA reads TGTGCCACCAGCAGGATACTAGCGGGGGACGGCACAGATACGCAGTATTTT.

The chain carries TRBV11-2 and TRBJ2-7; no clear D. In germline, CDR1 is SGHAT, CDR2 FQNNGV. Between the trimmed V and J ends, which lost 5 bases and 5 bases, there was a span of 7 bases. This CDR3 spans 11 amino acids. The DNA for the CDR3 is TGTGCCAGCAGCGGGGTCGACGAGCAGTACTTC. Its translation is CASSGVDEQYF.

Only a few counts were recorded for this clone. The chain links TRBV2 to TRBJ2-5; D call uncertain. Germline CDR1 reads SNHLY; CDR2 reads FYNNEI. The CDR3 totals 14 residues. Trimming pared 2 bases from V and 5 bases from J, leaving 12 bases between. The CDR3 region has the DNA TGTGCCAGCAGTGAACCCGATGAGGAGGAGACCCAGTACTTC. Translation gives CASSEPDEEETQYF.

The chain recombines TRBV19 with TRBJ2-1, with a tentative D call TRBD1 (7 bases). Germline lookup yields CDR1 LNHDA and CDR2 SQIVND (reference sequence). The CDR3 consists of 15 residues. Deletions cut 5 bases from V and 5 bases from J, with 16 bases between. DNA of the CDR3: TGTGCCAGTAGTCCCGCAGGGGGGTCCCACAATGAGCAGTTCTTC. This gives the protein CASSPAGGSHNEQFF.

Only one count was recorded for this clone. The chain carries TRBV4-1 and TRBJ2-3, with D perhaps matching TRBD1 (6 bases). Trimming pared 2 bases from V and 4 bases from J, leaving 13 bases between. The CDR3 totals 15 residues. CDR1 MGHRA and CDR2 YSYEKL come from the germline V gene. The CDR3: CASSQRDTRPDTQYF. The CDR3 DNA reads TGCGCCAGCAGCCAACGGGACACCCGTCCAGATACGCAGTATTTT.

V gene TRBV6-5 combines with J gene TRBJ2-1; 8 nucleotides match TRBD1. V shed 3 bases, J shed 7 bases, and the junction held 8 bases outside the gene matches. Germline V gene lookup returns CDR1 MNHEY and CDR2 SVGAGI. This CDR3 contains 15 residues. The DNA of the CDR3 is TGTGCCAGCAGTTATTTGGGACAGGAGGGGAATGAGCAGTTCTTC. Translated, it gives CASSYLGQEGNEQFF.

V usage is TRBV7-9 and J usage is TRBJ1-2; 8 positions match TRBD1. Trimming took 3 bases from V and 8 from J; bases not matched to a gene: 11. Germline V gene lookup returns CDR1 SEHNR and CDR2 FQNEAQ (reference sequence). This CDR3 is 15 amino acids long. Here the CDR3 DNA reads TGTGCCAGCAGCTTTAGCCTTTTTGCAGGGGGCGGCTACACCTTC. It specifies CASSFSLFAGGGYTF.

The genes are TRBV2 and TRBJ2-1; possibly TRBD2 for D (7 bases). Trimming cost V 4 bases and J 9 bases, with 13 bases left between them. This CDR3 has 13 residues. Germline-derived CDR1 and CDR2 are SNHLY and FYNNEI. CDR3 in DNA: TGTGCCAGCAGTGTTGAGAGGGGGGGTGAGCAGTTCTTC. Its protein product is CASSVERGGEQFF.

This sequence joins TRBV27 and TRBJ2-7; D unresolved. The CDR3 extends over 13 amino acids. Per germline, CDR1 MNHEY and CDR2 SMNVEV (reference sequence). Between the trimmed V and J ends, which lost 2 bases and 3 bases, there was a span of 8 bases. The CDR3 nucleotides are TGTGCCAGCAGTTTAACCGTAGGCTACGAGCAGTACTTC. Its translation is CASSLTVGYEQYF.

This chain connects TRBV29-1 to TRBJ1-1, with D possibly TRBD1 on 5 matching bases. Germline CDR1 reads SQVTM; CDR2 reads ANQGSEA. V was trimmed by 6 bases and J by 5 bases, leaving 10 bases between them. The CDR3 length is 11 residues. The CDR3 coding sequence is TGCAGCGTGAGAGGGGTAACTGAAGCTTTCTTT. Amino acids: CSVRGVTEAFF. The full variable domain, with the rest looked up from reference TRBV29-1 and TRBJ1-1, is SAVISQKPSRDICQRGTSLTIQCQVDSQVTMMFWYRQQPGQSLTLIATANQGSEATYESGFVIDKFPISRPNLTFSTLTVSNMSPEDSSIYLCSVRGVTEAFFGQGTRLTVV.

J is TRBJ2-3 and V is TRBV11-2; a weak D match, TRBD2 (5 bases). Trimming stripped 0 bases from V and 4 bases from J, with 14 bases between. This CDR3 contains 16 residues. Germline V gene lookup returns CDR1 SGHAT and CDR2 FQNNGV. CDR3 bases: TGTGCCAGCAGCTTAGATTGGGAACTAGTGGCAGATACGCAGTATTTT. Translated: CASSLDWELVADTQYF.

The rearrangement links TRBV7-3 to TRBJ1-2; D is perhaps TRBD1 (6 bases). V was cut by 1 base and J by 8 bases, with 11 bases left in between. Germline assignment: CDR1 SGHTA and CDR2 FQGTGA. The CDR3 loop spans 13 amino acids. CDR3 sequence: CASSLKAGEGYTF. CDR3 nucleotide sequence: TGTGCCAGCAGCTTAAAGGCAGGGGAAGGCTACACCTTC.

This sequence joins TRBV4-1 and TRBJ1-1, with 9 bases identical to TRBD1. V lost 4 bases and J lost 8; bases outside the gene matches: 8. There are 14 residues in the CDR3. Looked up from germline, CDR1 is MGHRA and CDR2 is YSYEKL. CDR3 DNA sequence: TGCGCCAGCAGCCCGACAGGGGGGTTTTTAGAAGCTTTCTTT. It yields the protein CASSPTGGFLEAFF.

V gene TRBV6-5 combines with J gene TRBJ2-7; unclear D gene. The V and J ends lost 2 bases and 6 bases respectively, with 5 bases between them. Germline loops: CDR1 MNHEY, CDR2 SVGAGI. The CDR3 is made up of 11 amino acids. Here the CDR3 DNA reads TGTGCCAGCAGTTACGAGCTCGAGCAGTACTTC. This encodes CASSYELEQYF.

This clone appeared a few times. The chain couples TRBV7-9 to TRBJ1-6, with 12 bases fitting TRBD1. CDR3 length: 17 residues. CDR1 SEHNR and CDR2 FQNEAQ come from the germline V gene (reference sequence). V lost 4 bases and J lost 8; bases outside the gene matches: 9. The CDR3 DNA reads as TGTGCCAGCAGCTCTTCCGGGACAGGGGGCTTGGATTCACCCCTCCACTTT. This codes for CASSSSGTGGLDSPLHF.

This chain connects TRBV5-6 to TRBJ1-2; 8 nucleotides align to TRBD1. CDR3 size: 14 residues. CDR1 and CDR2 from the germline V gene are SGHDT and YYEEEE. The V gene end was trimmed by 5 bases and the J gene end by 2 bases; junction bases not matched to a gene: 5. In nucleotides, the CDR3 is TGTGCCAGCAGTCATGGACAGGGCAACTATGGCTACACCTTC. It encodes CASSHGQGNYGYTF.

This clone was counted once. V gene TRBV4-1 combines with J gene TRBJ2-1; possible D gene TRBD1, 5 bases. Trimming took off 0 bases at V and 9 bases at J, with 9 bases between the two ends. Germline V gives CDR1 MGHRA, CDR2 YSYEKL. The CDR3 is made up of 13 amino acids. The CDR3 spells CASSQDRVGEQFF. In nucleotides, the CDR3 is TGCGCCAGCAGCCAAGACAGGGTTGGTGAGCAGTTCTTC.

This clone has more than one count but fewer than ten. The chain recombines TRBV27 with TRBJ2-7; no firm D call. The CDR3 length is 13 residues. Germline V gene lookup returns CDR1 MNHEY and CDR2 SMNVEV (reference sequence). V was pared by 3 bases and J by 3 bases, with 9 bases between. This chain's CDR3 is CASSFAENYEQYF. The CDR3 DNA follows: TGTGCCAGCAGTTTCGCAGAGAACTACGAGCAGTACTTC.

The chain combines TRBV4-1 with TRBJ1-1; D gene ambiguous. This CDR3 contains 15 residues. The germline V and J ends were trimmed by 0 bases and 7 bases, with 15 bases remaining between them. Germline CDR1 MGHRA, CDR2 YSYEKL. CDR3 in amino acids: CASSQDGSPQDEAFF. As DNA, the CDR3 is TGCGCCAGCAGCCAAGACGGATCGCCCCAGGATGAAGCTTTCTTT.

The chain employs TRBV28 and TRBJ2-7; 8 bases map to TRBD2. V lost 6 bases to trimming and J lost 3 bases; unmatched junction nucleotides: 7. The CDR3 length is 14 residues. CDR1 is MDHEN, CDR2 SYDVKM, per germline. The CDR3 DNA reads TGTGCCAGCAGCTCCCTAGCGGGTGGCTACGAGCAGTACTTC. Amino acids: CASSSLAGGYEQYF.